The clone carrying this T cell receptor beta chain was observed a few times. The data derive from a study of blood T cell repertoires in COVID-19. Study as a whole: Samples taken during acute and convalescent COVID-19 were collected in the United States, Italy and Spain.

In the original processing: Reference gene primer amplification in the assay estimated nucleated cell counts. Generated by immunoSEQ multiplex PCR, the TCRdb table keeps only in-frame clones and is missing some. That table gives V, J and clone size, and the DNA gave D and trimming. Among about 270,000 clones, more than 70% were seen once, and the ten largest hold around 3.2%. CDR1 is MNHEY, CDR2 SVGAGI, per germline. The CDR3 runs 14 residues. Trimming took 2 bases from V and 5 from J; bases not matched to a gene: 0. V and J are TRBV6-5 and TRBJ2-2, with 9 bases identical to TRBD2. The TCR sequence derives from a woman aged 18-29 years with acute or convalescent COVID-19. Material: peripheral blood. The CDR3 coding sequence is TGTGCCAGCAGTTACGCGGGGGGGACCGGGGAGCTGTTTTTT. This codes for CASSYAGGTGELFF.